This T cell receptor beta chain was sequenced during a study of shared clonotypes between healthy human individuals. Study summary: Each donor's CD4 naive and CD4 memory cells filled three plates apiece, CD8 naive two, and CD8 memory one.

Sequencing used immunoSEQ multiplex PCR; TCRdb keeps in-frame clones, though not all of them. The data contain more than 1.2 million clones, less than 99% of them seen just once; the ten biggest clones take up 0.36%. A remark on this clone: What it binds is unknown.

General study results and limits: A small donor pool kept down the genetic and exposure-history diversity that was represented.

CDR3 length: 13 amino acids. V lost 10 bases to trimming and J lost 3 bases, with 16 bases between them. Germline loops: CDR1 MNHNS, CDR2 SASEGT. The receptor comes from a man in his thirties or forties in good health. Sequencing was performed on naive CD4+ T cells sorted from blood. The subset denotes: CD45RA+ positively selected. The chain joins TRBV6-1 to TRBJ2-7; D might be TRBD1 (6 bases). Here the CDR3 reads CATSPRGRYEQYF. The CDR3 coding sequence is TGTGCCACCTCACCCAGGGGCCGCTACGAGCAGTACTTC.